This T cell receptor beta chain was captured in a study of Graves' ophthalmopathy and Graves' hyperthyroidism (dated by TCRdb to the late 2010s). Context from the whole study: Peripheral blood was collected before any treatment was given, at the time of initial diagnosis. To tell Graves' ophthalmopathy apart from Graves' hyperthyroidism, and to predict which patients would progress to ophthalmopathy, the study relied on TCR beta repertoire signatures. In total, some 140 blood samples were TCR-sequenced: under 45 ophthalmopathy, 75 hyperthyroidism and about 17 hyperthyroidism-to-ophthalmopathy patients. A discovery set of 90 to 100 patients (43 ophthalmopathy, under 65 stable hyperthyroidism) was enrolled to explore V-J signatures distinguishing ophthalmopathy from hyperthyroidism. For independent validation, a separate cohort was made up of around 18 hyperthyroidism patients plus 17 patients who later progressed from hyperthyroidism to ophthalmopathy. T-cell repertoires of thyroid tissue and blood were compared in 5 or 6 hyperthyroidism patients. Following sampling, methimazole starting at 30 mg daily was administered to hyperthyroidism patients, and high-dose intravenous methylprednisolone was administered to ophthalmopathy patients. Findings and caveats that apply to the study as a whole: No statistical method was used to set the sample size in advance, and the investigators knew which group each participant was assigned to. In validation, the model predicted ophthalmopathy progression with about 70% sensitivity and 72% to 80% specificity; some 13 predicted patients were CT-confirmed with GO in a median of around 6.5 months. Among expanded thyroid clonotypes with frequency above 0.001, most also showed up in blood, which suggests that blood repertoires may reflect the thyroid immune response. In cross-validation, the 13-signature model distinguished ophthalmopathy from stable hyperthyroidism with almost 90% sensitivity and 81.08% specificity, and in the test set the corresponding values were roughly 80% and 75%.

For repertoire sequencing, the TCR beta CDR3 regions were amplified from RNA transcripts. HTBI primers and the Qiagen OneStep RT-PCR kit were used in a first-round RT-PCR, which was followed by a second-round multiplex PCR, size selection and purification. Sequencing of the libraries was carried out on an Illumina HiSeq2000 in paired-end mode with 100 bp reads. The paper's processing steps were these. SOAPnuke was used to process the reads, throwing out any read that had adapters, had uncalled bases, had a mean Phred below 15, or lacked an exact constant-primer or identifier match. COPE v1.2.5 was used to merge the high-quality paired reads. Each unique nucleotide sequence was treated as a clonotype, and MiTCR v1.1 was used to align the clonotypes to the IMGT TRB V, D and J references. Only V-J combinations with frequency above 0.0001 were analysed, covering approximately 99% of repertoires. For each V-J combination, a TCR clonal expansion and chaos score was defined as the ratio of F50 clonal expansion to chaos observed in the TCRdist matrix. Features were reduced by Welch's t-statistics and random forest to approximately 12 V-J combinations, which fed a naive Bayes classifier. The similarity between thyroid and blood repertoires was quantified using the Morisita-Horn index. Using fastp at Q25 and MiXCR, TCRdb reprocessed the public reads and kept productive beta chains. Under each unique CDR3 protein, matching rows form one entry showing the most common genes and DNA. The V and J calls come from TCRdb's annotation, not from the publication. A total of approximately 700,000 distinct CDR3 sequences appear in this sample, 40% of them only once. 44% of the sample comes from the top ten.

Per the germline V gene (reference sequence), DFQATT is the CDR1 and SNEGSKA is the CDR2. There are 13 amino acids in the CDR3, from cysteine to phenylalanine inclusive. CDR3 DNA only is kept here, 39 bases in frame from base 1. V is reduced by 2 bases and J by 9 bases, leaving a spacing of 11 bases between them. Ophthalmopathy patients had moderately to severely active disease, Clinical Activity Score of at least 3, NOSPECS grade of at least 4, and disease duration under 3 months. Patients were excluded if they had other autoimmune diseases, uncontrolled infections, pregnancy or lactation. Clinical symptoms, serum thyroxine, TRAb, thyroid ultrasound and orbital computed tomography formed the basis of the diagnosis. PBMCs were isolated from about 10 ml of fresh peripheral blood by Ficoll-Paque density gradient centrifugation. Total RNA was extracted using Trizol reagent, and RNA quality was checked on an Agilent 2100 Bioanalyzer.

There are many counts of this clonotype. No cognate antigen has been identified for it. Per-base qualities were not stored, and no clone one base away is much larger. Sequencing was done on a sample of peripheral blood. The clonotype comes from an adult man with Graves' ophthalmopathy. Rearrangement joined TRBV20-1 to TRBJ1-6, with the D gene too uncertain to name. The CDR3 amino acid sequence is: CSARLGVGSPLHF. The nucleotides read TGCAGTGCTAGACTCGGGGTTGGTTCACCCCTCCACTTT.